The rows below give T cell receptor beta chains drawn from one sample of a study of cytomegalovirus exposure and HLA in healthy donors. Sequenced by immunoSEQ multiplex PCR; TCRdb stores in-frame clones only, minus some. The data hold 250,000 to 350,000 clones, with 85% to 90% observed a single time. The sequencing input was PBMCs. The receptor set was obtained from a woman in her late teens or twenties in good health and CMV-seronegative. The CDR3 runs from the conserved cysteine through the conserved F or W. The D gene is left open where the match is weak. Part of the rows lack a size; the others show once, few, many or a class for expanded clones.

v_gene	j_gene	d_gene	len	abundance	CDR3aa	CDR3nt
TRBV11-3	TRBJ2-7	TRBD2	15	few	CASSLGGTSGSEQYF	TGTGCCAGCAGCTTAGGGGGGACTAGCGGGAGCGAGCAGTACTTC
TRBV5-1	TRBJ2-2	TRBD2	16	-	CASSLAVQRGTGELFF	TGCGCCAGCAGCTTGGCTGTACAGCGGGGCACCGGGGAGCTGTTTTTT
TRBV7-2	TRBJ2-1	TRBD1	14	-	CASSLGQGASEQFF	TGTGCCAGCAGCTTAGGTCAGGGGGCCAGTGAGCAGTTCTTC
TRBV5-6	TRBJ1-4	TRBD1	15	-	CASSEFQGVAEKLFF	TGTGCCAGCAGCGAATTTCAGGGGGTAGCTGAAAAACTGTTTTTT
TRBV11-1	TRBJ1-5	-	16	-	CASSLGTPGSNQPQHF	TGTGCCAGCAGCTTAGGAACACCAGGAAGCAATCAGCCCCAGCATTTT
TRBV28	TRBJ2-7	-	14	once	CASSLRQATYEQYF	TGTGCCAGCAGTTTAAGGCAGGCGACCTACGAGCAGTACTTC
TRBV27	TRBJ1-2	TRBD1	13	once	CASSFGTDYGYTF	TGTGCCAGCAGTTTTGGGACAGACTATGGCTACACCTTC
TRBV9	TRBJ2-7	TRBD2	14	-	CASSVGLAGYEQYF	TGTGCCAGCAGCGTAGGGTTAGCGGGCTACGAGCAGTACTTC
TRBV29-1	TRBJ1-1	-	16	-	CSVETGMILTRKEAFF	TGCAGCGTTGAAACCGGGATGATTCTTACCCGAAAAGAAGCTTTCTTT
TRBV9	TRBJ1-3	TRBD1	16	-	CASSVDRGQSGNTIYF	TGTGCCAGCAGCGTAGACAGGGGGCAAAGTGGAAACACCATATATTTT
TRBV6-1	TRBJ2-7	TRBD2	19	-	CASSESWWRGSIVDGEQYF	TGTGCCAGCAGTGAATCATGGTGGCGCGGGAGTATTGTGGACGGCGAGCAGTACTTC
TRBV7-8	TRBJ2-7	-	14	once	CASSPTERAYEQYF	TGTGCCAGCAGCCCGACGGAGCGAGCCTACGAGCAGTACTTC
TRBV5-1	TRBJ1-2	TRBD1	13	-	CASSPGQGSGYTF	TGCGCCAGCAGCCCGGGACAGGGAAGTGGCTACACCTTC
TRBV4-1	TRBJ2-3	-	13	-	CASSQVGTDTQYF	TGCGCCAGCAGCCAAGTCGGGACAGATACGCAGTATTTT
TRBV27	TRBJ2-7	-	13	-	CASSFRYSYEQYF	TGTGCCAGCAGTTTCCGGTACTCCTACGAGCAGTACTTC
TRBV18	TRBJ1-2	TRBD1	14	-	CASSIPGQVYGYTF	TGTGCCAGCTCAATACCGGGACAGGTCTATGGCTACACCTTC
TRBV6-1	TRBJ2-1	TRBD2	14	-	CASSWEGPPNEQFF	TGTGCCAGCAGTTGGGAGGGCCCTCCTAATGAGCAGTTCTTC
TRBV7-9	TRBJ1-2	TRBD1	15	-	CASSEMGQGGYGYTF	TGTGCCAGCAGCGAGATGGGACAGGGAGGCTATGGCTACACCTTC
TRBV5-1	TRBJ1-4	TRBD1	14	-	CASSPGQGFGKLFF	TGCGCCAGCAGCCCGGGACAGGGTTTCGGAAAACTGTTTTTT
TRBV29-1	TRBJ2-2	-	14	-	CSVEGGPNTGELFF	TGCAGCGTTGAAGGGGGGCCGAACACCGGGGAGCTGTTTTTT
TRBV5-4	TRBJ2-1	TRBD2	15	-	CASSLETSGLGEQFF	TGTGCCAGCAGCTTGGAGACTAGCGGCTTAGGTGAGCAGTTCTTC
TRBV23-1	TRBJ1-2	TRBD1	13	-	CASSHRDSYGYTF	TGCGCCAGCAGTCACAGGGACAGCTATGGCTACACCTTC
TRBV7-2	TRBJ1-2	TRBD1	15	-	CASSPVGQGFYGYTF	TGTGCCAGCAGCCCGGTGGGACAGGGATTCTATGGCTACACCTTC
TRBV11-1	TRBJ2-5	TRBD1	17	-	CASSFGFARGNQETQYF	TGTGCCAGCAGCTTCGGTTTTGCCAGGGGGAACCAAGAGACCCAGTACTTC
TRBV5-1	TRBJ1-5	TRBD1	14	-	CASSRQGGSQPQHF	TGCGCCAGCAGCAGACAGGGGGGGAGTCAGCCCCAGCATTTT
TRBV2	TRBJ2-3	-	13	-	CASSAGGLDSRYF	TGTGCCAGCAGTGCCGGAGGGTTAGATAGTCGGTATTTT
TRBV6-5	TRBJ2-6	-	16	-	CASSYRTLFEANVLTF	TGTGCCAGCAGTTACCGGACTCTGTTTGAGGCCAACGTCCTGACTTTC
TRBV4-1	TRBJ1-5	TRBD1	16	-	CASSQVGTGVNQPQHF	TGCGCCAGCAGCCAAGTTGGGACAGGGGTCAATCAGCCCCAGCATTTT
TRBV5-4	TRBJ1-6	TRBD1	15	-	CASSFSEGAGSPLHF	TGTGCCAGCAGCTTTAGTGAGGGGGCTGGGTCACCCCTCCACTTT